The TCR beta chain under discussion was sequenced for a study of blood T cells in healthy people across ages. Whole-study context: With template switching, about one barcoded beta molecule was captured per two T cells.

A sample-barcoded 5' primer and a J-beta primer mix were used in a second PCR of roughly 7 to 12 cycles. MiXCR, run by TCRdb on the 5' RACE reads, gives a single entry per CDR3 protein. This table holds 790,000 or so distinct CDR3 sequences, about half found once. Regarding the study as a whole: Age brought a roughly linear fall in TCR beta diversity measured per million T cells.

From germline, CDR1 is MNHNY and CDR2 SVGAGI (reference sequence). This CDR3 is 14 amino acids long. Trimming stripped 2 bases from V and 3 bases from J, with 8 bases between. PBMCs, at least 7 million per sample, were isolated. This clonotype was recorded a few times. Its specificity is not known. The material sequenced was blood. This clonotype was sampled from a man older than 75 in good health. The rearrangement uses TRBV6-6 and TRBJ2-1, with D perhaps TRBD1 (5 bases). CDR3 coding DNA: TGTGCCAGCAGTTACGCCAGGGACTACAATGAGCAGTTCTTC. Translation: CASSYARDYNEQFF.